These T cell receptor beta chains were read from a single sample in a study of blood T cells in healthy people across ages. TCRdb re-derived calls from the 5' RACE reads in MiXCR, one entry per CDR3 protein. The sample includes about 930,000 distinct CDR3 sequences, around 29% seen only once; the top ten take about a tenth. The sample was also reused in another study, on T cells of mothers and their children.

Sequenced input: blood. Receptors originate from a woman aged 40 to 50 in good health. CDR3s leave out the opening cysteine and the closing phenylalanine or tryptophan. D genes are given only for firm matches.

v_gene	j_gene	d_gene	CDR3aa
TRBV5-1	TRBJ2-1	.	ASKEGAYQQV
TRBV4-2	TRBJ2-1	.	ASSLHVYNEQF
TRBV4-1	TRBJ2-1	.	ASSQDRGAQSEQF
TRBV5-4	TRBJ2-1	.	VSSSSTDNVQF
TRBV5-1	TRBJ2-7	TRBD2	ASSLESSGYYEQY
TRBV6-4	TRBJ1-1	.	ASSKGMGTEAF
TRBV3-1	TRBJ2-4	TRBD1	ASSQSSQGAKNIQY
TRBV7-8	TRBJ2-6	TRBD2	ASSPTGGVNVLT
TRBV20-1	TRBJ2-6	.	SVMGPSVLT
TRBV12-3/TRBV12-4	TRBJ2-1	.	ASSWGRATYNEQF
TRBV24-1	TRBJ2-5	TRBD1	ATSAPGQGGQETQY
TRBV2	TRBJ2-7	.	ASRDPRYEQY
TRBV29-1	TRBJ1-2	.	SVEERDHKGDGYT
TRBV7-2	TRBJ2-7	TRBD1	ASTRTGRYEQY
TRBV20-1	TRBJ2-1	.	SAIGGNEQF
TRBV4-3	TRBJ1-1	.	ASSQDQSSEAF
TRBV9	TRBJ1-5	TRBD1	ASNRGGQSNQPQN
TRBV6-6	TRBJ2-7	.	VSSQLGRDGEQY
TRBV10-3	TRBJ2-1	.	AITDSQLYNEQF
TRBV6-2/TRBV6-3	TRBJ2-3	.	ASSGQNTDTQY
TRBV18	TRBJ1-5	.	ASSKGDRQPQH
TRBV7-6	TRBJ2-1	.	ASSLTVRGFSGQF